This TCR beta chain came from a study of identical twins (dated by TCRdb to the mid-2010s). For the study in its entirety: To test whether fetal clonotypes persist, the study used deep sequencing on TCR alpha and beta repertoires from monozygotic twins, unrelated adults of various ages, and cord blood. To rule out contamination, replicate twin experiments were performed at different times with different library preparation protocols. What the work shows at the level of the full study, not this receptor alone: Abundant cord blood beta clonotypes had fewer insertions, young adult naive repertoires showed a similar but weaker trend, and memory repertoires showed no such trend. In monozygotic twins, recombination models systematically underestimated out-of-frame TCR alpha sharing, but the models matched the sharing seen between unrelated individuals. Because the same donors could not be followed over many years, the conclusions relied on cross-sectional statistical analysis. The excess sharing between twins in beta out-of-frame sequences was weaker because fewer shared sequences reduced the signal-to-noise ratio. Out-of-frame TCR alpha sequences shared between twins showed an excess of low generation-probability sequences compared with coincidental sharing between unrelated individuals. Zero-insertion analyses could be partly confounded by invariant T cells such as MAIT and iNKT, though diverse VJ usage argued against such confounding for most clonotypes.

Regarding this clonotype: The clone's antigen remains unknown. No base quality values were provided; no much bigger clone lies one nucleotide off.

All donors were healthy Caucasians. Its CDR3 holds 14 amino acids, cysteine through phenylalanine. Only the CDR3 region is kept as DNA, spanning 42 bases read in frame from base 1. V was cut back by 5 bases and J by 7 bases, leaving a gap of 17 bases between them. Taken from the germline V gene, the CDR1 and CDR2 loops are SNHLY and FYNNEI. Library method: 5' RACE. TCRdb records Illumina HiSeq 2000 as the sequencer. Template switching added a universal primer binding site, and the final cDNA carried a unique molecular identifier that allowed TCR cDNA molecules to be counted accurately. Specific primers in the conserved constant-segment region were used to synthesize first-strand cDNA for the TCR alpha and beta chains. To control for contamination, every cDNA library carried two barcodes: a SMART-Mk sample barcode plus Illumina barcodes. TruSeq adapter sequences and Illumina sample barcodes were added in two successive PCR steps. The Illumina HiSeq platform was used with custom primers to sequence TCR alpha and beta cDNA libraries. As for the original processing: MiGEC processed the raw reads to extract unique molecular identifiers, while MiXCR was used to determine the CDR3 positions. Recombination models were inferred per individual with the repgenHMM and IGoR tools using an EM algorithm. Shared clonotypes were analyzed with the tcR package in R, and sharing was normalized by the product of cloneset sizes. To study raw recombination free of thymic and clonal selection effects, out-of-frame nonproductive sequences were analyzed. Starting from the raw public reads, TCRdb applied fastp trimming at Q25, assembled clones with MiXCR and retained in-frame beta chains. Each CDR3 protein appears once, grouped with its most common genes and DNA. TCRdb, not the authors, supplied the V and J calls. This sample comprises 1.5 million to 2 million distinct CDR3 sequences, under 35% of them detected only once. The top ten constitute over 0.25% of the sample.

The sample comprised cord blood. The rearrangement joined TRBV2 to TRBJ1-2; too little of a D gene remains to name it. The clonotype was recovered from a newborn girl in good health. The DNA reads as follows: TGTGCCAGCAGTCGTAGGCAGGCCCTAGGTGGCTACACCTTC. This gives the protein CASSRRQALGGYTF.